The next 28 T cell receptor beta chains were all read from a single sample in a study of cytomegalovirus exposure and HLA in healthy donors. Primers included in the PCR were 60 Vbeta and 13 Jbeta primers. Sequencing used immunoSEQ multiplex PCR; TCRdb keeps in-frame clones, though not all of them. The sample contains about 190,000 clones, 75% to 80% of which appear only once. Sequencing input: PBMCs. These receptor sequences come from a woman aged 25 to 45 in good health and CMV-seropositive.

This chain links TRBV5-1 with TRBJ2-7; D possibly corresponds to TRBD2 (5 bases). The V end was cut by 2 bases, the J end by 3 bases, with 12 bases between. Germline lookup yields CDR1 SGHRS and CDR2 YFSETQ. This CDR3 comprises 14 residues. CDR3 sequence (DNA): TGCGCCAGCAGCTTCGGGGTGTCGGGCTACGAGCAGTACTTC. Amino acid sequence: CASSFGVSGYEQYF.

The chain links TRBV4-3 to TRBJ2-7; TRBD1 aligns across 7 bases. The CDR3 is 16 amino acids. With 1 base clipped from V and 5 bases from J, the junction kept 11 bases outside the gene matches. Germline-derived CDR1 and CDR2 are LGHNA and YSLEER. The CDR3 nucleotides read TGCGCCAGCAGCCAAGGGTCAGGGGGAAGCTCTCACGAGCAGTACTTC. Residues: CASSQGSGGSSHEQYF.

The chain combines TRBV28 with TRBJ2-5; 7 nucleotides match TRBD2. Germline values: CDR1 MDHEN, CDR2 SYDVKM. This CDR3 contains 13 residues. The junction had 7 bases not matched to a gene; V was cut back by 7 bases and J by 5 bases. As DNA, the CDR3 is TGTGCCAGCAATCCGACTAGCTGGGAGACCCAGTACTTC. It is translated as CASNPTSWETQYF.

The genes are TRBV19 and TRBJ2-5; TRBD1 matches at 8 bases. Germline trimming cut 7 bases from V and 4 bases from J; bases unmatched to any gene: 8. Germline loops: CDR1 LNHDA, CDR2 SQIVND (reference sequence). The CDR3 has 14 residues. The CDR3 sequence: CASNDRGRGETQYF. CDR3 sequence (DNA): TGTGCCAGTAACGACAGGGGTCGTGGAGAGACCCAGTACTTC. Full variable domain (remainder filled in from reference TRBV19 and TRBJ2-5): DGGITQSPKYLFRKEGQNVTLSCEQNLNHDAMYWYRQDPGQGLRLIYYSQIVNDFQKGDIAEGYSVSREKKESFPLTVTSAQKNPTAFYLCASNDRGRGETQYFGPGTRLLVL.

The rearrangement uses TRBV5-4 and TRBJ2-7, with 14 bases fitting TRBD2. In germline, CDR1 is SGHNT, CDR2 YYREEE (reference sequence). The CDR3 loop spans 14 amino acids. Trimming at V came to 3 bases and at J to 6 bases, leaving 2 bases not matched to a gene. As DNA, the CDR3 is TGTGCCAGCAGCTCCGGACTAGCGGGAGGCGAGCAGTACTTC. Residues: CASSSGLAGGEQYF.

This clone appeared a few times. The V call is TRBV6-6, the J call TRBJ1-1; D is possibly TRBD1 (6 bases). The CDR3 length is 16 residues. CDR1 and CDR2 (germline): MNHNY, SVGAGI (reference sequence). The V end lost 0 bases, the J end lost 5 bases, and 16 bases lay between the germline ends. CDR3 bases: TGTGCCAGCAGTTACTCTGGACAGAGGGGCCCTACTGAAGCTTTCTTT. Translated, it gives CASSYSGQRGPTEAFF.

The rearrangement links TRBV2 to TRBJ2-1; 12 positions match TRBD2. With V trimmed by 4 bases and J by 6 bases, 4 bases remained unmatched. CDR1 is SNHLY, CDR2 FYNNEI, per germline. This CDR3 comprises 15 residues. The CDR3 is CASSGLAGGPNEQFF. The DNA for the CDR3 is TGTGCCAGCAGTGGGCTAGCGGGGGGGCCCAATGAGCAGTTCTTC.

The genes are TRBV6-5 and TRBJ1-1; D gene unclear. V lost 2 bases and J 4 bases, leaving 8 bases between the germline ends. Germline loops: CDR1 MNHEY, CDR2 SVGAGI. This CDR3 spans 13 amino acids. CDR3 sequence: CASSYPGTTEAFF. The CDR3 coding sequence is TGTGCCAGCAGTTACCCCGGTACCACTGAAGCTTTCTTT.

This chain uses TRBV5-5 with TRBJ1-5, with 7 bases matching TRBD1. V was pared by 0 bases and J by 7 bases, with 7 bases of the junction left unmatched. The CDR3 sequence is 15 residues long. CDR1 SGHKS and CDR2 YYEKEE come from the germline V gene (reference sequence). The CDR3 protein is CASSLETGSLQPQHF. As DNA, the CDR3 is TGTGCCAGCAGCTTGGAGACAGGGTCTTTACAGCCCCAGCATTTT.

DNA of the CDR3: TGTGCCAGCAGCTTATCGACAGGGTTCAATCAGCCCCAGCATTTT. Translation gives CASSLSTGFNQPQHF. V is TRBV7-2 and J is TRBJ1-5; 7 nucleotides match TRBD1. The V segment lost 2 bases and the J segment 3 bases; nucleotides outside the gene matches: 4. The CDR3 spans 15 residues. Germline CDR1 is SGHTA and CDR2 is FQGNSA.

This clone was picked up one time. The chain recombines TRBV7-2 with TRBJ2-5, with 8 bases lining up with TRBD2. This CDR3 contains 14 residues. Germline-derived CDR1 and CDR2 are SGHTA and FQGNSA. V gave up 7 bases and J gave up 6 bases; unmatched junction bases: 10. The CDR3 reads CASTPTSVGKTQYF. The CDR3 region has the DNA TGTGCCAGCACCCCGACTAGCGTGGGAAAGACCCAGTACTTC.

This clone was counted a single time. The chain has TRBV14 and TRBJ2-2; 10 bases are a match to TRBD2. There are 15 residues in the CDR3. V gave up 5 bases and J gave up 7 bases; unmatched junction bases: 7. The germline CDR1 and CDR2 sequences are SGHDN and FVKESK. The DNA for the CDR3 is TGTGCCAGCAGCGCTACTAGCGGGGCGGTCGGGGAGCTGTTTTTT. Amino acid sequence: CASSATSGAVGELFF. Full variable domain (remainder filled in from reference TRBV14 and TRBJ2-2): EAGVTQFPSHSVIEKGQTVTLRCDPISGHDNLYWYRRVMGKEIKFLLHFVKESKQDESGMPNNRFLAERTGGTYSTLKVQPAELEDSGVYFCASSATSGAVGELFFGEGSRLTVL.

The chain recombines TRBV6-1 with TRBJ2-2; TRBD2 agrees at 12 bases. The germline V gene has CDR1 MNHNS and CDR2 SASEGT. After removal of 6 bases from V and 8 bases from J, the junction contained 7 bases not matched to a gene. This CDR3 is built from 15 residues. The CDR3 region is CASRSSGGATGELFF. The CDR3 nucleotides are TGTGCCAGCAGGTCTAGCGGGGGGGCCACGGGGGAGCTGTTTTTT.

V gene TRBV5-1 combines with J gene TRBJ2-5; D is ambiguous. This CDR3 has 15 residues. The V end lost 2 bases, the J end lost 1 base, and 12 bases lay between the germline ends. The germline gives CDR1 SGHRS, CDR2 YFSETQ. Here the CDR3 reads CASSLNGRGQETQYF. CDR3 nucleotides: TGCGCCAGCAGCTTAAACGGCAGAGGCCAAGAGACCCAGTACTTC.

The chain joins TRBV6-4 to TRBJ2-3; a weak D match, TRBD2 (5 bases). The germline V gene encodes CDR1 MRHNA and CDR2 SNTAGT. V shed 0 bases and J shed 3 bases, with 22 bases lying between them. This CDR3 has 19 residues. CDR3 amino acids: CASSDSREAVAKLTDTQYF. The CDR3 coding sequence is TGTGCCAGCAGTGACTCTAGAGAAGCCGTAGCGAAATTAACAGATACGCAGTATTTT.

Written as DNA, the CDR3 is TGCGCCAGCAGCTTGGTGGGGGCCGATCTCTATGAGCAGTTCTTC. Protein product: CASSLVGADLYEQFF. The chain carries TRBV5-1 and TRBJ2-1; tentative D call: TRBD1 (6 bases). CDR1 is SGHRS and CDR2 is YFSETQ in the germline V gene. This CDR3 region has 15 residues. V was cut by 0 bases and J by 8 bases, with 15 bases left in between.

A few counts support this clone. The rearrangement uses TRBV6-5 and TRBJ2-3, with TRBD2 identical over 9 bases. CDR3 length equals 15 residues. Germline-derived CDR1 and CDR2 are MNHEY and SVGAGI. V lost 6 bases to trimming and J lost 6 bases; unmatched junction nucleotides: 10. For the CDR3, the DNA is TGTGCCAGCAGACCGGGACTAGCAAATGCGGATACGCAGTATTTT. Its protein is CASRPGLANADTQYF.

The chain is built from TRBV5-1 and TRBJ2-7; D ambiguous. From germline, CDR1 is SGHRS and CDR2 YFSETQ. This CDR3 comprises 14 residues. V gave up 2 bases and J gave up 2 bases, with 11 bases separating them. CDR3 sequence reads: CASSFGPDTYEQYF. The DNA for the CDR3 is TGCGCCAGCAGCTTTGGGCCGGATACCTACGAGCAGTACTTC.

The chain is built from TRBV28 and TRBJ1-5; 9 bases are a match to TRBD1. V trimming: 8 bases; J trimming: 4 bases; junction bases outside the gene matches: 6. The CDR3 sequence is 14 residues long. Germline CDR1 is MDHEN and CDR2 is SYDVKM. As DNA, the CDR3 is TGTGCCAGCGCCACCGGGACAGGGAATCAGCCCCAGCATTTT. This sequence encodes CASATGTGNQPQHF. The variable domain in full, with the rest retrieved from reference TRBV28 and TRBJ1-5, is DVKVTQSSRYLVKRTGEKVFLECVQDMDHENMFWYRQDPGLGLRLIYFSYDVKMKEKGDIPEGYSVSREKKERFSLILESASTNQTSMYLCASATGTGNQPQHFGDGTRLSIL.

V usage is TRBV12-5 and J usage is TRBJ2-7; a weak D match, TRBD2 (6 bases). V shed 6 bases and J shed 3 bases, with 18 bases lying between them. The CDR3 has 15 amino acids. CDR1 and CDR2 from the germline V gene are LGHNT and FRNRAP. For the CDR3, the DNA is TGTGCTAGTGGCTCCCCTGACGGAGGGGACTACGAGCAGTACTTC. This sequence encodes CASGSPDGGDYEQYF. The whole variable domain, remainder taken from reference TRBV12-5 and TRBJ2-7, is DARVTQTPRHKVTEMGQEVTMRCQPILGHNTVFWYRQTMMQGLELLAYFRNRAPLDDSGMPKDRFSAEMPDATLATLKIQPSEPRDSAVYFCASGSPDGGDYEQYFGPGTRLTVT.

J is TRBJ2-2 and V is TRBV30, with 8 bases fitting TRBD1. This CDR3 spans 17 amino acids. The germline V gene has CDR1 GTSNPN and CDR2 SVGIG (reference sequence). V shed 5 bases and J 3 bases; nucleotides not matched to a gene: 14. CDR3 in DNA: TGTGCCTGGGGAGGGGATCCGGGACAGGCTTACACCGGGGAGCTGTTTTTT. It encodes CAWGGDPGQAYTGELFF.

V is TRBV19 and J is TRBJ2-1; 12 bases match TRBD2. From germline, CDR1 is LNHDA and CDR2 SQIVND (reference sequence). The V segment lost 5 bases and the J segment 10 bases; nucleotides outside the gene matches: 12. The CDR3 extends over 16 amino acids. CDR3 sequence: CASSGLTSGRFEEQFF. Here the CDR3 DNA reads TGTGCCAGTAGTGGGCTAACTAGCGGGAGGTTCGAAGAGCAGTTCTTC. The full variable domain, in which reference TRBV19 and TRBJ2-1 provide the parts outside the CDR3, is DGGITQSPKYLFRKEGQNVTLSCEQNLNHDAMYWYRQDPGQGLRLIYYSQIVNDFQKGDIAEGYSVSREKKESFPLTVTSAQKNPTAFYLCASSGLTSGRFEEQFFGPGTRLTVL.

The chain links TRBV2 to TRBJ2-3, with TRBD2 matching over 9 bases. This CDR3 is built from 12 residues. The germline gives CDR1 SNHLY, CDR2 FYNNEI. V lost 8 bases to trimming and J lost 8 bases; unmatched junction nucleotides: 5. The CDR3 reads CASSGRGGTQYF. The DNA for the CDR3 is TGTGCCAGCTCCGGGCGGGGGGGTACGCAGTATTTT.

The V gene is TRBV29-1, the J gene TRBJ2-7; the match to TRBD2 covers 7 bases. CDR1 and CDR2 (germline): SQVTM, ANQGSEA. This CDR3 spans 13 amino acids. With 6 bases clipped from V and 1 base from J, the junction kept 6 bases outside the gene matches. CDR3 loop: CSVGGTYSYEQYF. For the CDR3, the DNA is TGCAGCGTGGGAGGGACTTATTCCTACGAGCAGTACTTC.

This clone has more than one count but fewer than ten. CDR3 DNA: TGTGCCAGCAGCTTAGACGCCGGGACTAGCAGGGATACGCAGTATTTT. Amino acids: CASSLDAGTSRDTQYF. The rearrangement joins TRBV11-2 to TRBJ2-3; 9 bases match TRBD2. CDR1 and CDR2 from the germline V gene are SGHAT and FQNNGV. V shed 0 bases and J 6 bases; nucleotides not matched to a gene: 7. The CDR3 runs to 16 residues.

The rearrangement links TRBV7-9 to TRBJ2-1; D may be TRBD2 (6 bases). This CDR3 is 12 amino acids long. Germline V gene data show CDR1 as SEHNR and CDR2 as FQNEAQ (reference sequence). With 6 bases removed from V and 12 bases from J, the gap between germline ends came to 15 bases. CDR3 loop: CASSPGLLAQFF. CDR3 DNA: TGTGCCAGCAGTCCGGGACTCCTCGCGCAGTTCTTC.

The chain combines TRBV28 with TRBJ1-2; 10 bases fit TRBD1. Per germline, CDR1 MDHEN and CDR2 SYDVKM. The CDR3 consists of 12 residues. Unmatched junction bases numbered 5, after V lost 10 bases and J lost 6 bases. CDR3 nucleotide sequence: TGTGCCACTGGGACAGGGGTCAATGGCTACACCTTC. It codes for CATGTGVNGYTF.

The CDR3 DNA reads as TGTGCCAGCAGCCACCCGGACAGTTTGGCCGGGGAGCTGTTTTTT. Its translation is CASSHPDSLAGELFF. This chain connects TRBV21-1 to TRBJ2-2; the table's D call, TRBD1, was not checked against the DNA. TRBV21-1 corresponds to a pseudogene. CDR3 size: 15 residues.